Listed here are 17 T cell receptor beta chains from one sample, sequenced in a study of brain T cells in children with intractable seizures. This table comes from immunoSEQ multiplex PCR, and its TCRdb copy is limited to in-frame clones, with some not included. The repertoire holds roughly 23,000 clones, with 90% to 95% as singletons. Source: peripheral blood, taken at surgery. These receptors were collected from a boy aged 5-17 years with focal cortical dysplasia and intractable seizures.

V and J are TRBV7-8 and TRBJ1-2, with TRBD1 matching over 8 bases. Germline V gene lookup returns CDR1 SGHVS and CDR2 FQNEAQ. CDR3 length equals 15 residues. J was trimmed by 8 bases and V by 4 bases; bases with no gene match: 12. The CDR3 protein is CASSSKDREMNGYTF. In DNA, the CDR3 is TGTGCCAGCAGCTCGAAGGACAGGGAAATGAACGGCTACACCTTC.

V usage is TRBV7-9 and J usage is TRBJ2-3, with 7 bases matching TRBD2. The ends lost 1 base at V and 1 base at J; junction bases unmatched: 5. This CDR3 spans 16 amino acids. Germline V gene sequence: CDR1 SEHNR, CDR2 FQNEAQ (reference sequence). The CDR3, as DNA: TGTGCCAGCAGCTTAGAGGCGGGAGCCCGCACAGATACGCAGTATTTT. Protein sequence: CASSLEAGARTDTQYF.

The V gene is TRBV18, the J gene TRBJ1-4; D is perhaps TRBD1 (6 bases). The CDR3 has 16 residues. Germline V CDR1 and CDR2: KGHSH, LQKENI. Trimming shortened V by 3 bases and J by 0 bases, and 11 bases separated the two germline ends. The CDR3 protein is CASSPGQLATNEKLFF. The CDR3 DNA reads TGTGCCAGCTCACCTGGACAGTTAGCAACTAATGAAAAACTGTTTTTT. The full variable domain, rest sourced from reference TRBV18 and TRBJ1-4, is NAGVMQNPRHLVRRRGQEARLRCSPMKGHSHVYWYRQLPEEGLKFMVYLQKENIIDESGMPKERFSAEFPKEGPSILRIQQVVRGDSAAYFCASSPGQLATNEKLFFGSGTQLSVL.

The V gene is TRBV9, the J gene TRBJ1-6; 7 bases align to TRBD1. The CDR3 consists of 14 residues. The germline V gene has CDR1 SGDLS and CDR2 YYNGEE. Trimming cost V 0 bases and J 8 bases; bases outside gene matches: 2. The CDR3 sequence is CASSVEGGYSPLHF. The CDR3 nucleotides read TGTGCCAGCAGCGTAGAAGGGGGCTATTCACCCCTCCACTTT.

This chain links TRBV7-7 with TRBJ2-1; D ambiguous. This CDR3 comprises 15 residues. The germline V and J ends were trimmed by 2 bases and 3 bases, with 11 bases remaining between them. Per germline, CDR1 SSHAT and CDR2 FNYEAQ (reference sequence). CDR3 residues: CASSLTRVLYNEQFF. DNA of the CDR3: TGTGCCAGCAGCTTAACTCGCGTCCTCTACAATGAGCAGTTCTTC.

The chain joins TRBV27 to TRBJ2-7, with D perhaps matching TRBD1 or TRBD2 (5 bases each). The CDR3 has 16 amino acids. V lost 2 bases to trimming and J lost 4 bases, with 18 bases between them. Germline V gene sequence: CDR1 MNHEY, CDR2 SMNVEV (reference sequence). The CDR3 DNA reads TGTGCCAGCAGTTTAAAGCCACTTGTGGGACCGTACGAGCAGTACTTC. Protein product: CASSLKPLVGPYEQYF.

This chain connects TRBV9 to TRBJ2-1, with 10 bases fitting TRBD2. The CDR3 consists of 14 residues. Losses at the gene ends were 3 bases for V and 16 bases for J; bases not matched to a gene: 13. Germline V gene lookup returns CDR1 SGDLS and CDR2 YYNGEE. CDR3 sequence (DNA): TGTGCCAGCAGCGCCCTCCCTAGCGGGAGATATAAATTCTTC. Translating it yields CASSALPSGRYKFF.

The chain employs TRBV6-2 or TRBV6-3 and TRBJ2-7; 9 nucleotides agree with TRBD1. CDR3 length: 17 amino acids. CDR1 and CDR2 from the germline V gene are MNHEY and SVGEGT. The V gene end was trimmed by 6 bases and the J gene end by 7 bases; junction bases not matched to a gene: 19. CDR3 coding DNA: TGTGCCAGCAGCCCTACCGAAGGGACAGGGCGCCGTGGGGAGCAGTACGTC. Encoded protein: CASSPTEGTGRRGEQYV.

The chain combines TRBV10-3 with TRBJ2-7, with D perhaps being TRBD1 or TRBD2 (5 bases each). The ends were cut back, 6 bases at V and 2 bases at J, with 11 bases in the middle. Germline V gene sequence: CDR1 ENHRY, CDR2 SYGVKD. The CDR3 is 13 amino acids. This chain's CDR3 is CAIRRDGTYEQYF. As DNA, the CDR3 is TGTGCCATCAGAAGGGACGGCACCTACGAGCAGTACTTC.

The rearrangement joins TRBV4-1 to TRBJ2-5; 7 nucleotides line up with TRBD1. The germline gives CDR1 MGHRA, CDR2 YSYEKL. CDR3 size: 16 residues. V shed 3 bases, J shed 1 base, and the junction held 8 bases outside the gene matches. The chain's CDR3 is CASSQNRDSIQETQYF. The CDR3 DNA is TGCGCCAGCAGCCAGAACCGGGACAGCATCCAAGAGACCCAGTACTTC.

Here the CDR3 DNA reads TGTGCCATCAGGGACTCCAAAGGCCACGAGCAGTACTTC. Its translation is CAIRDSKGHEQYF. The V call is TRBV10-3, the J call TRBJ2-7; TRBD2 might be the D (5 bases). The CDR3 extends over 13 amino acids. Between the trimmed V and J ends, which lost 6 bases and 5 bases, there was a span of 14 bases. The germline gives CDR1 ENHRY, CDR2 SYGVKD.

This CDR3 reads CAISDQQGGEKLFF. The CDR3 region has the DNA TGTGCCATCAGCGACCAACAGGGGGGAGAAAAACTGTTTTTT. V is TRBV10-3 and J is TRBJ1-4; TRBD1 matches at 8 bases. V shed 6 bases and J 8 bases; nucleotides not matched to a gene: 8. Per germline, CDR1 ENHRY and CDR2 SYGVKD. The CDR3 sequence is 14 residues long.

The V and J genes are TRBV11-2 and TRBJ1-4; 10 bases are shared with TRBD1. CDR1 and CDR2 from the germline V gene are SGHAT and FQNNGV. This CDR3 is built from 16 residues. Trimming at V came to 0 bases and at J to 14 bases, leaving 12 bases not matched to a gene. CDR3 DNA sequence: TGTGCCAGCAGCTTAGAGGTGACCGGGACAGGGGTGAGCCTGTTTTTT. This translates into CASSLEVTGTGVSLFF.

The genes are TRBV5-1 and TRBJ1-2; 9 positions agree with TRBD1. The germline gives CDR1 SGHRS, CDR2 YFSETQ. The CDR3 has 16 amino acids. The trim removed 0 bases at V and 7 bases at J, leaving 10 bases unmatched. CDR3 sequence reads: CASSLGTGGAVRGYTF. CDR3 bases: TGCGCCAGCAGCTTGGGTACAGGGGGCGCCGTACGTGGCTACACCTTC.

The chain employs TRBV6-5 and TRBJ2-5, with D hard to call. The CDR3 spans 12 residues. The germline gives CDR1 MNHEY, CDR2 SVGAGI. V was shortened by 6 bases and J by 5 bases, with 10 bases between the two germline ends. CDR3: CASSKGPETQYF. As DNA, the CDR3 is TGTGCCAGCAGCAAGGGCCCGGAGACCCAGTACTTC.

The chain uses TRBV9 and TRBJ1-1; weak D call: TRBD1 (6 bases). This CDR3 has 17 residues. CDR1 and CDR2 from the germline V gene are SGDLS and YYNGEE. V lost 1 base and J lost 1, with 17 bases in between. In DNA form, the CDR3 reads TGTGCCAGCAGCGTATCAGGGGACGTGCTTTGGAACACTGAAGCTTTCTTT. It yields the protein CASSVSGDVLWNTEAFF.

This sequence joins TRBV9 and TRBJ1-1; D not resolved. Germline loops: CDR1 SGDLS, CDR2 YYNGEE. Deletions cut 0 bases from V and 0 bases from J, with 9 bases between. The CDR3 loop spans 15 amino acids. The CDR3 reads CASSVAGGLNTEAFF. The CDR3, as DNA: TGTGCCAGCAGCGTAGCTGGAGGGCTGAACACTGAAGCTTTCTTT.